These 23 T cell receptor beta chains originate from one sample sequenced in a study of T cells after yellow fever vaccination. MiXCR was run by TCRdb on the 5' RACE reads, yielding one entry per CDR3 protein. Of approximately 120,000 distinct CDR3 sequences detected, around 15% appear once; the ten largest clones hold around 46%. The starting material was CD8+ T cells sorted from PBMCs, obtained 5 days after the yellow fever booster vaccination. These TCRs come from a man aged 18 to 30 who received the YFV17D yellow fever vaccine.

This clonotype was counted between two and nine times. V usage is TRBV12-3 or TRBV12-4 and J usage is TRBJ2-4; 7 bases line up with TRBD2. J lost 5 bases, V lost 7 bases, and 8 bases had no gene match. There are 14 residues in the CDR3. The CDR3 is CASTIGGSENIQYF. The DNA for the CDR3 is TGTGCCAGCACCATCGGGGGGAGCGAAAACATTCAGTACTTC.

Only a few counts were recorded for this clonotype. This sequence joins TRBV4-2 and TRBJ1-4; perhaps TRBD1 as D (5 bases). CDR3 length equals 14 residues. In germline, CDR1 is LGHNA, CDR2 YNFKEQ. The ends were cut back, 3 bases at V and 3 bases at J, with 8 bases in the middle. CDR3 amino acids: CASSQEGANEKLFF. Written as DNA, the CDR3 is TGTGCCAGCAGCCAGGAAGGGGCTAATGAAAAACTGTTTTTT.

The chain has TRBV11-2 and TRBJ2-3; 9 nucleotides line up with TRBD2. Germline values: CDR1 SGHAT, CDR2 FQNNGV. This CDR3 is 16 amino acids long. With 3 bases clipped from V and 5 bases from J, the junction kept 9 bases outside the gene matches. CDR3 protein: CASSFGAGGSRDTQYF. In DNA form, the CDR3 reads TGTGCCAGCAGCTTTGGGGCGGGGGGGTCCAGAGATACGCAGTATTTT.

The CDR3 nucleotides are TGTGCCATCAGTGCGATGAACACTGAAGCTTTCTTT. Its protein product is CAISAMNTEAFF. This sequence joins TRBV10-3 and TRBJ1-1; no clear D gene. This CDR3 spans 12 amino acids. Germline V CDR1 and CDR2: ENHRY, SYGVKD. Trimming removed 4 bases at V and 0 bases at J, with 3 bases between.

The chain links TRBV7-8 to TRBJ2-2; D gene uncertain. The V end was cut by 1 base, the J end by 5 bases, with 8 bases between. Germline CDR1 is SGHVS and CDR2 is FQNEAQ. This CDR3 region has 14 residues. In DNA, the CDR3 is TGTGCCAGCAGCTTAGGATGGAAAACCGGGGAGCTGTTTTTT. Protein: CASSLGWKTGELFF. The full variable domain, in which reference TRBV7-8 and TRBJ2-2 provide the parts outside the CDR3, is GAGVSQSPRYKVAKRGQDVALRCDPISGHVSLFWYQQALGQGPEFLTYFQNEAQLDKSGLPSDRFFAERPEGSVSTLKIQRTQQEDSAVYLCASSLGWKTGELFFGEGSRLTVL.

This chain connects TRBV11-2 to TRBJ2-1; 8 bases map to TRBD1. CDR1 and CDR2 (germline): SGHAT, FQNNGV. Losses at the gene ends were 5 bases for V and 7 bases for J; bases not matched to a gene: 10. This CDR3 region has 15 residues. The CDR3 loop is CASSLTGGDRNEQFF. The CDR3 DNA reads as TGTGCCAGCAGCCTCACTGGCGGGGACAGGAATGAGCAGTTCTTC.

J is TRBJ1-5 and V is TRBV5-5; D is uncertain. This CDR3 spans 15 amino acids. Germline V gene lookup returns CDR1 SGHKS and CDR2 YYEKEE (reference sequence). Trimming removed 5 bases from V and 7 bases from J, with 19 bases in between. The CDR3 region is CASSPTLGVGQPQHF. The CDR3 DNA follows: TGTGCCAGCAGTCCCACGTTGGGTGTCGGCCAGCCCCAGCATTTT.

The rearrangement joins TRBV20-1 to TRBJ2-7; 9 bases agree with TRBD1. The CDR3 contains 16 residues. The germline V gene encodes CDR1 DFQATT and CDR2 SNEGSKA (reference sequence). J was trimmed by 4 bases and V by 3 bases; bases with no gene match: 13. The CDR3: CSARAGTGSRVYEQYF. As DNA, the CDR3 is TGCAGTGCTAGGGCCGGGACAGGGAGCAGGGTTTACGAGCAGTACTTC.

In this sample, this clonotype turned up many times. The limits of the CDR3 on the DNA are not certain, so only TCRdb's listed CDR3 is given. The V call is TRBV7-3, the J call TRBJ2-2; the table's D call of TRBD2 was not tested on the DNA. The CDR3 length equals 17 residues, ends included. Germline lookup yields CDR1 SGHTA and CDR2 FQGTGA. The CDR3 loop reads CASSSPLAGRTPGSCFF.

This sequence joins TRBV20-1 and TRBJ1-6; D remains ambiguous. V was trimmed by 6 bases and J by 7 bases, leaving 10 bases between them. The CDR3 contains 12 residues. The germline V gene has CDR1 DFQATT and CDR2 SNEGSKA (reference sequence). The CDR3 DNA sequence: TGCAGTGCCATCCTGACAAATTCACCCCTCCACTTT. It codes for CSAILTNSPLHF.

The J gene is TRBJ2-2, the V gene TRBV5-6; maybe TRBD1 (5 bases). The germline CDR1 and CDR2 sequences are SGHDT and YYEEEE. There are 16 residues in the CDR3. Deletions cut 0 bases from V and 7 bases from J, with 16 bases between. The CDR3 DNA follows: TGTGCCAGCAGCTTGGGTCCAGGGATGATCGGCGGGGAGCTGTTTTTT. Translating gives CASSLGPGMIGGELFF.

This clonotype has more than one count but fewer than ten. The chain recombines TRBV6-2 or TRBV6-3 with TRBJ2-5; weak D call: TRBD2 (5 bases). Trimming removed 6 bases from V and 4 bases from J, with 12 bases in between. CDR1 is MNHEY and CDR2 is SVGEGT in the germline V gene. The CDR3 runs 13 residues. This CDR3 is CASSRRVGETQYF. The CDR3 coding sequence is TGTGCCAGCAGCCGGCGGGTCGGAGAGACCCAGTACTTC.

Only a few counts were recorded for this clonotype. For the CDR3, the DNA is TGTGCCAGCAGCAAAGACGAGGGGACAGCTTATCTTTCCCAAGAGACCCAGTACTTC. Translation gives CASSKDEGTAYLSQETQYF. The chain uses TRBV21-1 and TRBJ2-5; the D call TRBD1 from the table was never checked on the DNA. TRBV21-1 is described as a pseudogene. The CDR3 is 19 residues long.

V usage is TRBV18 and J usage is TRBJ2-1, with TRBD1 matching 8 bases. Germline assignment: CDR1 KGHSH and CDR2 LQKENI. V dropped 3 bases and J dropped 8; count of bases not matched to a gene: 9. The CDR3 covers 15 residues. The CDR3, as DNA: TGTGCCAGCTCACCCACAGGGGGTGTATATGATGAGCAGTTCTTC. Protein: CASSPTGGVYDEQFF. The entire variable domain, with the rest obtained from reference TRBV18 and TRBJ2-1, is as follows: NAGVMQNPRHLVRRRGQEARLRCSPMKGHSHVYWYRQLPEEGLKFMVYLQKENIIDESGMPKERFSAEFPKEGPSILRIQQVVRGDSAAYFCASSPTGGVYDEQFFGPGTRLTVL.

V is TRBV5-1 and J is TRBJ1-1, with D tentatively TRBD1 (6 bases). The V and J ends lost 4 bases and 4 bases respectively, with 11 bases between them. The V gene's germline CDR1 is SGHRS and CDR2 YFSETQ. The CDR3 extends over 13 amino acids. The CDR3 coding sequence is TGCGCCAGCAGCCCAATAGGGGGCACTGAAGCTTTCTTT. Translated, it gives CASSPIGGTEAFF.

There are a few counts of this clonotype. The CDR3 is CASSLGAATEAFF. The CDR3 region has the DNA TGTGCCAGCAGTTTAGGAGCGGCGACTGAAGCTTTCTTT. The chain is built from TRBV12-3 or TRBV12-4 and TRBJ1-1; D is ambiguous. The CDR3 extends over 13 amino acids. Trimming took 1 base from V and 5 from J, leaving 8 bases between them.

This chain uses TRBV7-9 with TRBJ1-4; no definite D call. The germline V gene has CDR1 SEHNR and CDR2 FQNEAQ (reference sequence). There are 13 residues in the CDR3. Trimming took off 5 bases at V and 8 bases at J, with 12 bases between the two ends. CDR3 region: CASSHPLGEKLFF. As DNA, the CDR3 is TGTGCCAGCAGCCACCCCTTAGGAGAAAAACTGTTTTTT.

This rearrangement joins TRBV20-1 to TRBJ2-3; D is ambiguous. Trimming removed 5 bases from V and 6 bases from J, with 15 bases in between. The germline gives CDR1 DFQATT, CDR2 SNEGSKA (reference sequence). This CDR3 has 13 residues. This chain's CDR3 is CSAPSTTFDTQYF. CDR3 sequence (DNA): TGCAGTGCTCCCTCGACCACGTTCGATACGCAGTATTTT.

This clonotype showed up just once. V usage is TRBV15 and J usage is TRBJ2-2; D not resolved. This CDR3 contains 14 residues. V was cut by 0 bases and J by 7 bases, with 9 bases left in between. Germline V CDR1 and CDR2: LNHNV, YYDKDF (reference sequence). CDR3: CATSRDDWLGELFF. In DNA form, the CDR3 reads TGTGCCACCAGCAGAGATGACTGGCTCGGGGAGCTGTTTTTT.

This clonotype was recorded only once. The CDR3 DNA follows: TGCAGCGTGCCCCAGGGGCCGGGTTTTGGCTACACCTTC. Protein product: CSVPQGPGFGYTF. The chain has TRBV29-1 and TRBJ1-2; D possibly corresponds to TRBD1 (6 bases). This CDR3 has 13 amino acids. Trimming pared 6 bases from V and 7 bases from J, leaving 18 bases between. Per the germline V gene, CDR1 is SQVTM and CDR2 is ANQGSEA.

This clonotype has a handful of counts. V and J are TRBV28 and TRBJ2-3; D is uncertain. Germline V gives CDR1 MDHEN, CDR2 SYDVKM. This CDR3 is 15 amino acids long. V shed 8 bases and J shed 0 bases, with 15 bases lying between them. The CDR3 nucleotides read TGTGCCAGCCGACCTTATGGCGGAAGCACAGATACGCAGTATTTT. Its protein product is CASRPYGGSTDTQYF.

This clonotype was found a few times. As DNA, the CDR3 is TGCGCCAGCAGCCAAGCAGACGGAGGGACCTACGAGCAGTACTTC. This sequence encodes CASSQADGGTYEQYF. This chain links TRBV4-1 with TRBJ2-7; a possible D gene is TRBD2 (6 bases). The germline V gene has CDR1 MGHRA and CDR2 YSYEKL. V was trimmed by 1 base and J by 2 bases, leaving 12 bases between them. This CDR3 contains 15 residues.

CDR3 nucleotide sequence: TGCGCCAGCAGCCCCTTTTTGAGCCCCTTAGATACGCAGTATTTT. Its protein product is CASSPFLSPLDTQYF. The chain recombines TRBV4-3 with TRBJ2-3; D gene unclear. This CDR3 region has 15 residues. The V gene's germline CDR1 is LGHNA and CDR2 YSLEER. V was clipped by 4 bases and J by 5 bases, with 16 bases between them.